This T cell receptor beta chain was captured in a study of cytomegalovirus exposure and HLA in healthy donors. The study ran its PCR with 60 Vbeta and 13 Jbeta primers. Repertoires were generated with immunoSEQ multiplex PCR, while TCRdb's copy carries only in-frame clones and drops some. The sample records 150,000 to 200,000 clones, around 90% being singletons. The germline V gene encodes CDR1 WNHNN and CDR2 SYGVQD (reference sequence). With 5 bases clipped from V and 3 bases from J, the junction kept 2 bases outside the gene matches. The CDR3 is 14 residues long. This clone has a single count. The receptor was isolated from a woman under 30 in good health and CMV-seronegative. The sample was PBMCs. The V call is TRBV10-1, the J call TRBJ2-3; 10 nucleotides agree with TRBD1. The CDR3 coding sequence is TGCGCCAGCAGTAGACAGGGGGCTACAGATACGCAGTATTTT. Translation gives CASSRQGATDTQYF.